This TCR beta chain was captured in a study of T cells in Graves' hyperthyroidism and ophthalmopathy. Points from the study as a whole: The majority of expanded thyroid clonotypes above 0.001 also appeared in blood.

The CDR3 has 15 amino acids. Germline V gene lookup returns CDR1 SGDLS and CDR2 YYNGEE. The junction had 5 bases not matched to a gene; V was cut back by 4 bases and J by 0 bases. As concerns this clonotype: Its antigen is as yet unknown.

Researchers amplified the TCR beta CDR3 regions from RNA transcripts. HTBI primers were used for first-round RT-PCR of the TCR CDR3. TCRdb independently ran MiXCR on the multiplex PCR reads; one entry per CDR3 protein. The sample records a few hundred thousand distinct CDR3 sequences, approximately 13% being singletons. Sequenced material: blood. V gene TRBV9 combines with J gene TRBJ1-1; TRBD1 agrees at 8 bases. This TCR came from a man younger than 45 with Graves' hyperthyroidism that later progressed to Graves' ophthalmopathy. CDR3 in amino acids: CASSSRGLMNTEAFF. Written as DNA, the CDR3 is TGTGCCAGCAGCTCCAGGGGGCTAATGAACACTGAAGCTTTCTTT. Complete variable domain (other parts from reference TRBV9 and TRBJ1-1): DSGVTQTPKHLITATGQRVTLRCSPRSGDLSVYWYQQSLDQGLQFLIQYYNGEERAKGNILERFSAQQFPDLHSELNLSSLELGDSALYFCASSSRGLMNTEAFFGQGTRLTVV.